The 32 T cell receptor beta chains given below trace back to one sample, sequenced in a study of neurological immune-mediated disorders. TCRdb re-called the 5' RACE reads with MiXCR, one entry per CDR3 protein. The sample yields tens of thousands of distinct CDR3 sequences, around a tenth seen once. The material sequenced was PBMCs. The receptors stem from a woman aged 40 to 50 with HTLV-1-associated myelopathy (HAM/TSP).

This clonotype was observed many times. The rearrangement links TRBV5-1 to TRBJ2-1; possibly TRBD2 for D (6 bases). Trimming left V 4 bases short and J 6 bases short, with 11 bases between. CDR1 is SGHRS, CDR2 YFSETQ, per germline. The CDR3 is 13 amino acids. CDR3 nucleotides: TGCGCCAGCAGCCGCGGGACCGGCAATGAGCAGTTCTTC. It encodes CASSRGTGNEQFF.

This clonotype appeared many times. The rearrangement links TRBV19 to TRBJ2-1; D unresolved. The CDR3 contains 19 residues. The germline CDR1 and CDR2 sequences are LNHDA and SQIVND (reference sequence). V gave up 3 bases and J gave up 0 bases, with 21 bases separating them. CDR3 bases: TGTGCCAGTAGTATCGGCTCCTGGGTGGTGGGAAGCTCCTACAATGAGCAGTTCTTC. Protein sequence: CASSIGSWVVGSSYNEQFF.

Details on this clonotype: A much larger clone lies a single base off, so this may be a read error. The gene calls are TRBV27 and TRBJ2-3; D may match TRBD1 or TRBD2 (6 bases each). This CDR3 spans 14 amino acids. Trimming removed 6 bases at V and 11 bases at J, with 21 bases between. Germline V CDR1 and CDR2: MNHEY, SMNVEV (reference sequence). CDR3 DNA sequence: TGTGCCAGCAGAGTGGAGGGGGATACTGCTAAGCAGTATTTT. This codes for CASRVEGDTAKQYF.

This clonotype was observed at least ten times. The V call is TRBV4-3, the J call TRBJ2-3, with 13 bases identical to TRBD2. This CDR3 is 17 amino acids long. With V trimmed by 2 bases and J by 4 bases, 6 bases remained unmatched. CDR1 is LGHNA and CDR2 is YSLEER in the germline V gene. The CDR3 loop is CASSQQWTSGGADTQYF. In DNA, the CDR3 is TGCGCCAGCAGCCAACAATGGACTAGCGGGGGAGCAGATACGCAGTATTTT.

There are many counts of this clonotype. For the CDR3, the DNA is TGTGCCAGCCGTCCCACGACAGGGGTGGGTGAGCAGTTCTTC. It is translated as CASRPTTGVGEQFF. The chain links TRBV9 to TRBJ2-1, with 8 bases fitting TRBD1. Germline-derived CDR1 and CDR2 are SGDLS and YYNGEE. The CDR3 is made up of 14 amino acids. V lost 7 bases, J lost 9 bases, and 12 bases stayed unmatched.

The table lists this clonotype with a count of one. Relative to the germline gene, one junction end is altered; a read error may explain this. The rearrangement joins TRBV7-9 to TRBJ1-1; possibly TRBD1 for D (5 bases). CDR3 length: 14 residues. CDR1 is SEHNR and CDR2 is FQNEAQ in the germline V gene (reference sequence). The CDR3 region is CASSPGGLNTVAFF. CDR3 DNA sequence: TGTGCCAGCAGCCCGGGGGGACTAAACACTGTAGCTTTCTTT.

The chain is built from TRBV7-2 and TRBJ2-7; D assignment may be TRBD1 or TRBD2 (6 bases each). Germline CDR1 SGHTA, CDR2 FQGNSA. The CDR3 loop spans 15 amino acids. Trimming cost V 2 bases and J 6 bases, with 17 bases left between them. The CDR3 is CASSLNLGGLREQYF. CDR3 sequence (DNA): TGTGCCAGCAGCTTAAACCTCGGGGGCTTGCGCGAGCAGTACTTC. Full variable domain (rest looked up from reference TRBV7-2 and TRBJ2-7): GAGVSQSPSNKVTEKGKDVELRCDPISGHTALYWYRQSLGQGLEFLIYFQGNSAPDKSGLPSDRFSAERTGGSVSTLTIQRTQQEDSAVYLCASSLNLGGLREQYFGPGTRLTVT.

Notes on this clonotype: This may come from a read error, since a much larger clone is one base off. The chain is built from TRBV7-2 and TRBJ1-2; D is perhaps TRBD1 (6 bases). Between the trimmed V and J ends, which lost 5 bases and 3 bases, there was a span of 16 bases. The CDR3 covers 15 residues. Germline CDR1 is SGHTA and CDR2 is FQGNSA. The CDR3 reads CASSRDRWLHYGYTF. The CDR3 nucleotides read TGTGCCAGCAGCCGCGACAGGTGGCTTCACTATGGCTACACCTTC.

Ten or more counts support this clonotype. V gene TRBV20-1 combines with J gene TRBJ1-3; D is ambiguous. The V end was cut by 3 bases, the J end by 4 bases, with 7 bases between. The CDR3 spans 12 residues. CDR1 DFQATT and CDR2 SNEGSKA come from the germline V gene (reference sequence). CDR3 sequence (DNA): TGCAGTGCTAGTCCGCAGGGAAACACCATATATTTT. This codes for CSASPQGNTIYF.

The sample holds many counts of this clonotype. The chain joins TRBV21-1 to TRBJ1-2. TRBV21-1 counts as a pseudogene. The CDR3 is 15 amino acids. The CDR3 coding sequence is TGTGCCAGCAGCAAAAGCGTCATCCGCTGTTCTGGCTACACCTTC. Translation: CASSKSVIRCSGYTF.

This clonotype was recorded at least ten times. The gene calls are TRBV9 and TRBJ2-1; weak D call: TRBD2 (5 bases). Germline V gives CDR1 SGDLS, CDR2 YYNGEE. The CDR3 is 12 residues long. Trimming took 0 bases from V and 10 from J, leaving 8 bases between them. CDR3 in DNA: TGTGCCAGCAGCGTAGGTAGCGACGAGCAGTTCTTC. Translation gives CASSVGSDEQFF.

This clonotype was seen more than once but under ten times. The CDR3 protein is CATSMLSANEQFF. CDR3 bases: TGTGCCACCAGCATGTTATCCGCCAATGAGCAGTTCTTC. J is TRBJ2-1 and V is TRBV24-1, with D unresolved. The V and J ends lost 7 bases and 6 bases respectively, with 12 bases between them. The CDR3 covers 13 residues. CDR1 is KGHDR, CDR2 SFDVKD, per germline.

This clonotype was picked up many times. The J gene is TRBJ2-3, the V gene TRBV5-1, with D tentatively TRBD2 (6 bases). The CDR3 runs 16 residues. The germline V gene has CDR1 SGHRS and CDR2 YFSETQ. The V end was cut by 4 bases, the J end by 1 base, with 16 bases between. DNA of the CDR3: TGCGCCAGCAGCCCGGAAGCTAGCGACCGCACAGATACGCAGTATTTT. Protein product: CASSPEASDRTDTQYF.

This clonotype was observed many times. The CDR3 reads CASSLATSGGLASYEQYF. The CDR3 bases are TGCGCCAGCAGCTTGGCAACTAGCGGGGGGCTCGCGTCCTACGAGCAGTACTTC. The rearrangement uses TRBV5-1 and TRBJ2-7; 12 bases map to TRBD2. The CDR3 has 18 residues. The V segment lost 0 bases and the J segment 1 base; nucleotides outside the gene matches: 8. Per germline, CDR1 SGHRS and CDR2 YFSETQ.

This clonotype was counted many times. The V gene is TRBV7-9, the J gene TRBJ1-1; no definite D call. The V gene's germline CDR1 is SEHNR and CDR2 FQNEAQ (reference sequence). This CDR3 region has 14 residues. Trimming removed 5 bases at V and 4 bases at J, with 14 bases between. The DNA of the CDR3 is TGTGCCAGCAGCCCTTCGTCCCTGGCCACTGAAGCTTTCTTT. Encoded protein: CASSPSSLATEAFF.

This clonotype was seen at least ten times. The chain couples TRBV5-1 to TRBJ2-2; possibly TRBD2 for D (5 bases). This CDR3 comprises 16 residues. The ends were cut back, 3 bases at V and 0 bases at J, with 12 bases in the middle. CDR1 SGHRS and CDR2 YFSETQ come from the germline V gene. The CDR3 loop is CASSWEQAANTGELFF. DNA of the CDR3: TGCGCCAGCAGCTGGGAGCAGGCGGCGAACACCGGGGAGCTGTTTTTT.

This clonotype has at least ten counts. This chain uses TRBV5-1 with TRBJ2-1; D might be TRBD2 (6 bases). In germline, CDR1 is SGHRS, CDR2 YFSETQ. The V end was cut by 1 base, the J end by 2 bases, with 10 bases between. The length of the CDR3 is 15 residues. CDR3 nucleotide sequence: TGCGCCAGCAGCTTGCAACTAGCTACCTACAATGAGCAGTTCTTC. It specifies CASSLQLATYNEQFF.

This clonotype occurred many times. CDR3 bases: TGCGCCAGCAGCTGGACAGGGACTGAAGCTTTCTTT. Translation gives CASSWTGTEAFF. The chain uses TRBV5-1 and TRBJ1-1, with 8 bases identical to TRBD1. Germline V gene lookup returns CDR1 SGHRS and CDR2 YFSETQ. V lost 3 bases to trimming and J lost 5 bases; unmatched junction nucleotides: 0. The CDR3 contains 12 residues.

This clonotype was seen ten or more times. The gene calls are TRBV14 and TRBJ2-5; 7 bases agree with TRBD2. This CDR3 contains 14 residues. Germline CDR1 is SGHDN and CDR2 is FVKESK. V gave up 4 bases and J gave up 5 bases; unmatched junction bases: 7. DNA of the CDR3: TGTGCCAGCAGCCGTTGGGGGGGAGCGGAGACCCAGTACTTC. Translating gives CASSRWGGAETQYF.

This clonotype showed up many times. The chain joins TRBV3-1 to TRBJ2-2, with a possible D match to TRBD2 (5 bases). The ends were cut back, 2 bases at V and 5 bases at J, with 15 bases in the middle. This CDR3 is 16 amino acids long. Germline V gene lookup returns CDR1 LGHDT and CDR2 YNNKEL (reference sequence). In DNA, the CDR3 is TGTGCCAGCAGCCAACTTGGGAGCCTGGGGACCGGGGAGCTGTTTTTT. This gives the protein CASSQLGSLGTGELFF. The complete variable domain, with remaining parts taken from reference TRBV3-1 and TRBJ2-2, reads DTAVSQTPKYLVTQMGNDKSIKCEQNLGHDTMYWYKQDSKKFLKIMFSYNNKELIINETVPNRFSPKSPDKAHLNLHINSLELGDSAVYFCASSQLGSLGTGELFFGEGSRLTVL.

The chain links TRBV29-1 to TRBJ2-7; 9 bases line up with TRBD1. CDR3 length: 12 residues. J gave up 2 bases and V 4 bases, and 0 bases lay outside the gene matches. Germline V lookup: CDR1 SQVTM, CDR2 ANQGSEA. CDR3 DNA: TGCAGCGTTGGACAGGGGGCCTACGAGCAGTACTTC. It specifies CSVGQGAYEQYF.

This clonotype was detected many times. This rearrangement joins TRBV5-1 to TRBJ2-3; a weak D match, TRBD1 (5 bases). Germline loops: CDR1 SGHRS, CDR2 YFSETQ. The ends were cut back, 1 base at V and 6 bases at J, with 15 bases in the middle. This CDR3 contains 15 residues. CDR3 loop: CASSLYGAGADTQYF. The CDR3 DNA is TGCGCCAGCAGCTTGTATGGGGCAGGCGCGGATACGCAGTATTTT.

This clonotype was observed many times. The chain carries TRBV7-2 and TRBJ2-7, with a weak D call TRBD2 (7 bases). The CDR3 length is 16 residues. Germline loops: CDR1 SGHTA, CDR2 FQGNSA. Trimming removed 2 bases from V and 2 bases from J, with 16 bases in between. The CDR3 nucleotides are TGTGCCAGCAGCTTACGATCCGGAGGGGGGGCCTACGAGCAGTACTTC. This sequence encodes CASSLRSGGGAYEQYF.

This clonotype was detected ten times or more. The CDR3 sequence: CSASQGARSHQPQHF. The CDR3 DNA follows: TGCAGTGCTTCCCAGGGGGCACGATCCCATCAGCCCCAGCATTTT. The V gene is TRBV20-1, the J gene TRBJ1-5, with TRBD1 matching 8 bases. Looked up from germline, CDR1 is DFQATT and CDR2 is SNEGSKA (reference sequence). The CDR3 spans 15 residues. V was pared by 5 bases and J by 5 bases, with 11 bases of the junction left unmatched.

This clonotype was picked up many times. V gene TRBV5-1 combines with J gene TRBJ1-1; D remains ambiguous. Between the trimmed V and J ends, which lost 9 bases and 0 bases, there was a span of 12 bases. Germline loops: CDR1 SGHRS, CDR2 YFSETQ. This CDR3 contains 13 residues. The CDR3 region is CATETSLNTEAFF. In nucleotides, the CDR3 is TGCGCCACCGAGACAAGCTTGAACACTGAAGCTTTCTTT.

As to this clonotype: This may be a read error, as it is one base from a much larger clone. Here the CDR3 omits its conserved ending phenylalanine or tryptophan, so a read error is the likely source. The chain carries TRBV5-1 and TRBJ2-7, with D possibly matching TRBD2 (5 bases). Germline V gene sequence: CDR1 SGHRS, CDR2 YFSETQ. The CDR3 spans 15 residues. The ends were cut back, 4 bases at V and 3 bases at J, with 17 bases in the middle. CDR3 region: CASSRPTRGLYEQYL. The CDR3, as DNA: TGCGCCAGCAGCAGGCCGACCCGGGGTCTCTACGAGCAGTACTTA.

This clonotype was seen repeatedly, ten times or more. The chain recombines TRBV12-3 or TRBV12-4 with TRBJ2-3, with 13 bases identical to TRBD2. The length of the CDR3 is 17 residues. Trimming took 0 bases from V and 2 from J; bases not matched to a gene: 2. The CDR3 here is CASSLATSGGHTDTQYF. Here the CDR3 DNA reads TGTGCCAGCAGTTTAGCGACTAGCGGGGGGCACACAGATACGCAGTATTTT.

This clonotype has ten or more counts. The chain combines TRBV6-2 or TRBV6-3 with TRBJ1-2, with D unresolved. CDR1 and CDR2 (germline): MNHEY, SVGEGT. This CDR3 spans 13 amino acids. The ends were cut back, 2 bases at V and 4 bases at J, with 8 bases in the middle. CDR3 protein: CASSYEIFYGYTF. CDR3 nucleotides: TGTGCCAGCAGTTACGAAATTTTCTATGGCTACACCTTC.

Many counts were recorded for this clonotype. The gene calls are TRBV6-2 or TRBV6-3 and TRBJ1-1; D remains unclear. Germline V gene lookup returns CDR1 MNHEY and CDR2 SVGEGT. The CDR3 is 14 residues long. V shed 0 bases and J shed 6 bases, with 11 bases lying between them. CDR3 protein: CASSYSPRTPEAFF. The DNA for the CDR3 is TGTGCCAGCAGTTACTCGCCCAGGACCCCTGAAGCTTTCTTT.

CDR3 region: CASSLVLVPYEQYF. The CDR3 bases are TGTGCCAGCAGCTTAGTACTAGTTCCCTACGAGCAGTACTTC. The chain couples TRBV7-9 to TRBJ2-7, with TRBD2 as a possible D gene (5 bases). Germline lookup yields CDR1 SEHNR and CDR2 FQNEAQ (reference sequence). With 1 base removed from V and 2 bases from J, the gap between germline ends came to 9 bases. The CDR3 covers 14 residues.

This clonotype was detected only a few times. The chain recombines TRBV4-1 with TRBJ1-5; D remains unclear. Trimming took off 0 bases at V and 4 bases at J, with 7 bases between the two ends. The CDR3 is made up of 14 amino acids. CDR1 is MGHRA and CDR2 is YSYEKL in the germline V gene. DNA for the CDR3: TGCGCCAGCAGCCAAGACAACCTTAATCAGCCCCAGCATTTT. The encoded protein is CASSQDNLNQPQHF.

This clonotype was counted a few times. The V call is TRBV12-3 or TRBV12-4, the J call TRBJ2-2; unclear D gene. V gave up 6 bases and J gave up 7 bases, with 12 bases separating them. The CDR3 is 13 amino acids. Here the CDR3 reads CASRVFLGGELFF. For the CDR3, the DNA is TGTGCCAGCAGGGTGTTTTTAGGCGGGGAGCTGTTTTTT.